This T cell receptor beta chain was sequenced in a study of blood T cells in healthy people across ages. The study, taken as a whole, reports: Strong correlation linked observed beta diversity and percent naive T cells.

This clonotype was picked up a small number of times. What it binds is unknown. Alongside a J-beta primer mix, a sample-barcoded 5' primer served in a second PCR lasting roughly 6 to 11 cycles. The authors tagged each cDNA molecule using a template-switch adaptor with 12 random nucleotides. Each CDR3 protein is one row after TCRdb ran MiXCR on the 5' RACE reads. The data contain 550,000 to 650,000 distinct CDR3 sequences, less than 35% of them seen just once; the ten biggest clones take up about a sixth. Those donating, healthy Caucasian individuals from Russia, were aged roughly 6 to 100. Each sample gave at least 6.5 million isolated PBMCs. The CDR3 covers 15 residues. Germline values: CDR1 SNHLY, CDR2 FYNNEI. V was cut by 4 bases and J by 0 bases, with 9 bases left in between.

Sequenced: blood. The sequence derives from a woman older than 75 in good health. V is TRBV2 and J is TRBJ1-4; D not resolved. DNA for the CDR3: TGTGCCAGCAGTGGGGAGGGTACAACTAATGAAAAACTGTTTTTT. Translation gives CASSGEGTTNEKLFF.